This T cell receptor beta chain was sequenced for a study of blood T cell repertoires in COVID-19. Across the whole study: Sites in the United States, Italy and Spain provided acute and convalescent COVID-19 samples.

This clone has only a few counts. Repertoires were generated with immunoSEQ multiplex PCR, while TCRdb's copy carries only in-frame clones and drops some. This sample carries 60,000 to 75,000 clones, roughly 85% of them seen once, and the ten largest clones take about 3.5%. Trimming removed 0 bases from V and 0 bases from J, with 7 bases in between. Germline assignment: CDR1 SGDLS and CDR2 YYNGEE. This CDR3 has 16 amino acids. The receptor's source is a woman between 45 and 60 years old with COVID-19, enrolled during active disease. Source material: peripheral blood. The chain combines TRBV9 with TRBJ1-6; D is unclear. CDR3 nucleotide sequence: TGTGCCAGCAGCGTAGTTCAGGACTCCTATAATTCACCCCTCCACTTT. Its protein product is CASSVVQDSYNSPLHF.